The sequence of this T cell receptor (beta chain) was determined in a study of cytomegalovirus exposure and HLA in healthy donors. Study in general: Around 80 million unique TCR sequences came from HLA-typed donors in an early release. Of all 370 or so donors who were genotyped, 75% to 90% belonged to the Caucasian-associated ancestry cluster. Study observations and caveats: HLA alleles showed associations with 16,951 TCR beta sequences in a later analysis, at a 0.05 false discovery rate.

Regarding this clone: No antigen is known for it.

The germline gives CDR1 SGHNT, CDR2 YENEEA. Trimming removed 3 bases from V and 1 base from J, with 19 bases in between. CDR3 length: 18 amino acids. The primer mix had 60 Vbeta and 13 Jbeta primers. The method was immunoSEQ multiplex PCR; TCRdb's version includes in-frame clones alone and lacks a portion of them. The data contain roughly 130,000 clones, 70% to 80% of them singletons. The sequence derives from a man younger than 35 in good health and CMV-seronegative. The chain is built from TRBV11-3 and TRBJ2-4; possible D gene TRBD2, 5 bases. The sequenced material came from PBMCs. The CDR3 DNA reads as TGTGCCAGCAGCTTCGGGTTAGAGGGTAGTGTGGCCAAAAACATTCAGTACTTC. Residues: CASSFGLEGSVAKNIQYF.